This TCR beta chain came from a study of T cells in Graves' hyperthyroidism and ophthalmopathy. Study results and caveats: By a 13 V-J model, ophthalmopathy was set apart from stable hyperthyroidism.

This clonotype showed up just once. Its specificity is not known. For Graves' hyperthyroidism to be stable, ophthalmopathy could not progress within 18 months. Criteria for exclusion of patients were uncontrolled infection, other autoimmune disease, pregnancy or lactation. Orbital computed tomography and thyroid ultrasound, together with serum TRAb and thyroxine and clinical symptoms, were used for diagnoses. Germline loops: CDR1 DFQATT, CDR2 SNEGSKA (reference sequence). V was pared by 6 bases and J by 5 bases, with 7 bases of the junction left unmatched. The CDR3 extends over 14 amino acids. TCR beta CDR3 regions were amplified from RNA transcripts. First-round RT-PCR of the TCR CDR3 relied on the HTBI primer set. A single record per CDR3 protein comes from TCRdb applying MiXCR to the multiplex PCR reads. This table holds hundreds of thousands of distinct CDR3 sequences, 35% to 55% found once.

The source material was peripheral blood or thyroid tissue (not recorded which). The clonotype originates from a woman under 30 with Graves' hyperthyroidism. The chain has TRBV20-1 and TRBJ2-7; 13 bases are shared with TRBD2. The CDR3: CSARHGLAGDEQYF. CDR3 sequence (DNA): TGCAGTGCGAGGCACGGACTAGCGGGAGACGAGCAGTACTTC.